This T cell receptor (beta chain) appears in the sequencing data of a study of blood T cell repertoires in COVID-19. At the level of the study: The study drew acute and convalescent COVID-19 samples from the United States, Italy and Spain. Sample material is recorded as cDNA or gDNA derived from T cells, B-cell-depleted T cells, or PBMCs.

Original handling: Using reference gene primer amplification, nucleated cell counts were estimated. TCRdb's copy holds only in-frame clones and misses some; the assay was immunoSEQ multiplex PCR. That table is the source of V, J and clone size, and D and trimming were worked out from the DNA. The sample has fewer than 30,000 clones; about 84% are singletons. The CDR3 has 13 residues. Trimming stripped 5 bases from V and 1 base from J, with 8 bases between. CDR1 and CDR2 from the germline V gene are SGHDN and FVKESK. Worth noting for this clone: This may be a read error: a much more frequent sequence differs by one nucleotide.

Sequenced material: peripheral blood. This chain connects TRBV14 to TRBJ1-1; TRBD1 might be the D (6 bases). This TCR came from a woman aged 55-70 years with acute or convalescent COVID-19. In DNA form, the CDR3 reads TGTGCCAGCAGCGAACAGGGGAACACTGAAGCTTTCTTT. It translates to CASSEQGNTEAFF.